The entry below describes one T cell receptor (beta chain). The antigen remains unidentified. This entry is derived from a study of a mutant IDH1 vaccine in newly diagnosed glioma. Across the whole study: Patients received vaccination from 4-6 weeks after radiotherapy alone, or with temozolomide cycles. Previous care, which was radiotherapy, temozolomide, or both, most often involved both. Week 35 was safety follow-up visit V12; week 47 was end-of-study visit V13.

TCRdb keeps only in-frame clones here, not all; method: immunoSEQ multiplex PCR. The repertoire holds around 23,000 clones, about four fifths seen once, with about 2.8% in the top ten. Time point meaning: week 47, end of study. One vaccine dose held 300 ug of mutant IDH1 20-mer peptide and came with topical imiquimod. This receptor was obtained from a man aged 35 to 55 with glioma. This specimen consisted of PBMCs, obtained from a glioma patient whose treatment included an IDH1 peptide vaccine.

CDR3 residues: CASSLGGGGGELFF. In DNA form, the CDR3 reads TGTGCCAGCAGTTTAGGCGGGGGTGGCGGGGAGCTGTTTTTT. The V and J genes are TRBV27 and TRBJ2-2, with 7 bases identical to TRBD2. The CDR3 runs 14 residues. With V trimmed by 2 bases and J by 7 bases, 4 bases remained unmatched. Germline-derived CDR1 and CDR2 are MNHEY and SMNVEV (reference sequence).